The rows below give T cell receptor beta chains drawn from one sample of a study of T cells in Graves' hyperthyroidism and ophthalmopathy. TCRdb processed the multiplex PCR reads anew with MiXCR; each CDR3 protein has one entry. The repertoire consists of fewer than 850,000 distinct CDR3 sequences, with roughly 17% occurring once and the leading ten covering 15%. What was sequenced was blood. Every receptor here comes from a man in his forties or fifties with Graves' hyperthyroidism. The CDR3 runs from the conserved cysteine through the conserved F or W. A D gene is named only where the DNA matches it firmly. The size entry is marked missing in some rows and otherwise reads once, few, many or a size class.

CDR3	DNA	D	size	J	V
CASSLGGKGYEQYF	TGTGCCAGCAGCTTAGGTGGTAAGGGCTACGAGCAGTACTTC	-	many	TRBJ2-7	TRBV11-2
CSVELAGGMFSYEQYF	TGCAGCGTTGAACTAGCGGGAGGGATGTTCTCCTACGAGCAGTACTTC	TRBD2	many	TRBJ2-7	TRBV29-1
CASSLAQVSAGNTIYF	TGCGCCAGCAGCTTGGCCCAGGTTTCCGCTGGAAACACCATATATTTT	-	-	TRBJ1-3	TRBV5-1
CASSPIGAEAFF	TGTGCCAGCAGCCCAATTGGGGCTGAAGCTTTCTTT	-	-	TRBJ1-1	TRBV14
CSAKAGYEQYF	TGCAGTGCTAAGGCGGGTTACGAGCAGTACTTC	-	-	TRBJ2-7	TRBV20-1
CASTFDRGLEQYF	TGTGCCAGCACCTTCGACAGGGGGCTTGAGCAGTACTTC	TRBD1	-	TRBJ2-7	TRBV12-3/TRBV12-4
CASSPGNEKLFF	TGTGCCAGCAGCCCCGGGAATGAAAAACTGTTTTTT	-	many	TRBJ1-4	TRBV3-1
CASSLQVGTSLF	TGTGCCAGCAGCTTACAAGTCGGGACTAGCCTCTTC	TRBD2	few	TRBJ2-1	TRBV12-3/TRBV12-4
CASSPGQGGNNEQFF	TGTGCCAGTAGTCCGGGACAGGGGGGCAACAATGAGCAGTTCTTC	TRBD1	-	TRBJ2-1	TRBV19
CASSLSGTSGSDTQYF	TGTGCCAGCAGCTTAAGCGGGACTAGCGGGTCAGATACGCAGTATTTT	TRBD2	-	TRBJ2-3	TRBV7-3
CACRRGQLNTEAFF	TGTGCCTGTAGACGGGGACAGTTGAACACTGAAGCTTTCTTT	TRBD1	few	TRBJ1-1	TRBV19
CASSDHRLAGDNEQFF	TGTGCCAGCAGCGATCATAGACTAGCGGGAGACAATGAGCAGTTCTTC	TRBD2	many	TRBJ2-1	TRBV11-2
CASTSSGRPYEQYF	TGTGCCAGCACCAGTAGCGGGAGGCCCTACGAGCAGTACTTC	TRBD2	many	TRBJ2-7	TRBV28
CASSSLVLWEQYF	TGTGCCAGCAGTTCCCTCGTGTTGTGGGAGCAGTACTTC	-	many	TRBJ2-7	TRBV27
CASRTLLAGVYNEQFF	TGTGCCAGCAGGACCCTACTAGCGGGAGTCTACAATGAGCAGTTCTTC	TRBD2	many	TRBJ2-1	TRBV6-2/TRBV6-3
CASSLLEDTEAFF	TGTGCCAGCAGTTTACTAGAAGACACTGAAGCTTTCTTT	-	many	TRBJ1-1	TRBV27
CASRHNRAGAEAFF	TGTGCCAGCAGGCATAACAGGGCTGGGGCTGAAGCTTTCTTT	-	many	TRBJ1-1	TRBV12-3/TRBV12-4
CASSYEGFTEAFF	TGTGCCAGCAGTTACGAGGGGTTCACTGAAGCTTTCTTT	-	many	TRBJ1-1	TRBV6-5
CASSVPPTDTQYF	TGCGCCAGCAGCGTCCCTCCCACAGATACGCAGTATTTT	-	-	TRBJ2-3	TRBV5-1
CASSFGRYSGGEQFF	TGTGCCAGCAGTTTCGGTCGTTATTCCGGGGGCGAGCAGTTCTTC	-	-	TRBJ2-1	TRBV12-3/TRBV12-4
CSVEKVITATNEKLFF	TGCAGCGTTGAGAAAGTAATAACGGCAACTAATGAAAAACTGTTTTTT	-	few	TRBJ1-4	TRBV29-1